Each of the 15 T cell receptor beta chains below was sequenced from the same sample in a study of beta chain features in type 1 diabetes. All of the isolated RNA was reverse transcribed, so expressed TCRB transcripts were sequenced. Measured with immunoSEQ multiplex PCR; TCRdb has only the in-frame clones, and not every one. The data hold fewer than 200,000 clones, with 10% observed a single time. Study findings and constraints: When Type 1 diabetes patients were examined, their TCRB CDR3s proved moderately but significantly shorter in all four CD4+ subsets.

These TCRs' antigens remain unknown. The sample was central memory CD4+ T cells from blood. These TCRs come from a man aged 25 to 45 with type 1 diabetes.

This clone was counted between two and nine times. The gene calls are TRBV4-3 and TRBJ2-7, with 13 bases aligning to TRBD2. CDR1 and CDR2 (germline): LGHNA, YSLEER. The CDR3 covers 16 residues. V shed 0 bases, J shed 12 bases, and the junction held 11 bases outside the gene matches. CDR3 sequence reads: CASSQDLTSGGLRTYF. The CDR3 DNA reads TGCGCCAGCAGCCAAGATCTGACTAGCGGGGGGTTAAGGACGTACTTC.

This clone turned up a few times. V usage is TRBV30 and J usage is TRBJ2-1; TRBD2 might be the D (8 bases). CDR1 is GTSNPN, CDR2 SVGIG, per germline (reference sequence). This CDR3 is 14 amino acids long. V was shortened by 0 bases and J by 8 bases, with 14 bases between the two germline ends. CDR3 protein: CAWSVTGGTDEQFF. CDR3 nucleotides: TGTGCCTGGAGTGTAACGGGAGGGACAGATGAGCAGTTCTTC.

The chain uses TRBV5-1 and TRBJ2-7, with 7 bases identical to TRBD1. There are 14 residues in the CDR3. The junction had 6 bases not matched to a gene; V was cut back by 4 bases and J by 2 bases. From germline, CDR1 is SGHRS and CDR2 YFSETQ. This CDR3 reads CASSTGDRTYEQYF. In DNA, the CDR3 is TGCGCCAGCAGCACAGGGGACAGAACCTACGAGCAGTACTTC.

The rearrangement joins TRBV28 to TRBJ2-3; tentative D call: TRBD1 (6 bases). The CDR3 covers 14 residues. Germline V CDR1 and CDR2: MDHEN, SYDVKM. Trimming cost V 0 bases and J 4 bases, with 8 bases left between them. The CDR3 loop is CASSLWDSPDTQYF. As DNA, the CDR3 is TGTGCCAGCAGTTTATGGGACAGCCCAGATACGCAGTATTTT. Full variable domain (remainder filled in from reference TRBV28 and TRBJ2-3): DVKVTQSSRYLVKRTGEKVFLECVQDMDHENMFWYRQDPGLGLRLIYFSYDVKMKEKGDIPEGYSVSREKKERFSLILESASTNQTSMYLCASSLWDSPDTQYFGPGTRLTVL.

This clone has just a few counts. The gene calls are TRBV9 and TRBJ2-2; 11 bases align to TRBD2. The germline gives CDR1 SGDLS, CDR2 YYNGEE. Trimming took 2 bases from V and 3 from J; bases not matched to a gene: 6. There are 17 residues in the CDR3. For the CDR3, the DNA is TGTGCCAGCAGCGTTGGGGTAGCGGGAGGGTACACCGGGGAGCTGTTTTTT. Translating it yields CASSVGVAGGYTGELFF. The full variable domain, rest sourced from reference TRBV9 and TRBJ2-2, is DSGVTQTPKHLITATGQRVTLRCSPRSGDLSVYWYQQSLDQGLQFLIQYYNGEERAKGNILERFSAQQFPDLHSELNLSSLELGDSALYFCASSVGVAGGYTGELFFGEGSRLTVL.

This clone was seen more than once but under ten times. The V gene is TRBV6-5, the J gene TRBJ2-7, with a possible D match to TRBD2 (6 bases). This CDR3 has 15 residues. Per the germline V gene, CDR1 is MNHEY and CDR2 is SVGAGI. Trimming took 5 bases from V and 5 from J, leaving 19 bases between them. The CDR3 spells CASSPRREYVHEQYF. In nucleotides, the CDR3 is TGTGCCAGCAGTCCCCGGAGGGAGTACGTTCACGAGCAGTACTTC.

The chain employs TRBV5-4 and TRBJ1-3, with a tentative D call TRBD1 (5 bases). V dropped 4 bases and J dropped 1 base, with 12 bases sitting between them. Germline loops: CDR1 SGHNT, CDR2 YYREEE (reference sequence). There are 15 residues in the CDR3. The CDR3 spells CASSEDILSGNTIYF. Here the CDR3 DNA reads TGTGCCAGCAGCGAGGACATCCTGTCTGGAAACACCATATATTTT.

This chain uses TRBV7-2 with TRBJ2-7; 7 nucleotides agree with TRBD1. The trim removed 5 bases at V and 4 bases at J, leaving 14 bases unmatched. The CDR3 length is 16 residues. From germline, CDR1 is SGHTA and CDR2 FQGNSA. The chain's CDR3 is CASSVTGTVRTYEQYF. The DNA for the CDR3 is TGTGCCAGCAGCGTAACAGGGACAGTCCGAACATACGAGCAGTACTTC.

The chain carries TRBV15 and TRBJ2-4; D possibly corresponds to TRBD1 (5 bases). This CDR3 has 15 residues. Germline V gene lookup returns CDR1 LNHNV and CDR2 YYDKDF (reference sequence). Trimming left V 4 bases short and J 0 bases short, with 10 bases between. As DNA, the CDR3 is TGTGCCACCAGCAAGCAACAGGTAGCCAAAAACATTCAGTACTTC. This codes for CATSKQQVAKNIQYF.

A few counts support this clone. The rearrangement links TRBV4-2 to TRBJ2-3; D is perhaps TRBD2 (6 bases). This CDR3 is built from 14 residues. CDR1 is LGHNA and CDR2 is YNFKEQ in the germline V gene. Trimming left V 1 base short and J 3 bases short, with 8 bases between. CDR3 residues: CASSQGGITDTQYF. The DNA for the CDR3 is TGTGCCAGCAGCCAAGGCGGGATTACAGATACGCAGTATTTT.

This clone was seen a handful of times. The chain is built from TRBV5-1 and TRBJ2-1, with TRBD1 matching over 12 bases. Trimming removed 3 bases from V and 4 bases from J; junction bases left unmatched: 20. The CDR3 sequence is 21 residues long. Per the germline V gene, CDR1 is SGHRS and CDR2 is YFSETQ. The CDR3 nucleotides read TGCGCCAGCAGCTGGGACAGGGGGCCGCGCGTAATTTTTACCGATTACAATGAGCAGTTCTTC. It encodes CASSWDRGPRVIFTDYNEQFF.

V usage is TRBV2 and J usage is TRBJ2-5; 11 bases align to TRBD2. Trimming took 4 bases from V and 2 from J; bases not matched to a gene: 3. Germline V gene lookup returns CDR1 SNHLY and CDR2 FYNNEI. The CDR3 sequence is 15 residues long. The CDR3 protein is CASSGLAGFQETQYF. The CDR3 DNA reads TGTGCCAGCAGTGGACTAGCGGGGTTTCAAGAGACCCAGTACTTC.

This rearrangement joins TRBV27 to TRBJ2-7; D might be TRBD1 (6 bases). CDR1 is MNHEY, CDR2 SMNVEV, per germline (reference sequence). The CDR3 covers 13 residues. V was cut by 9 bases and J by 1 base, with 13 bases left in between. CDR3 sequence (DNA): TGTGCCAGTCGACAGGCCGATTCCTACGAGCAGTACTTC. This sequence encodes CASRQADSYEQYF.

This sequence joins TRBV5-1 and TRBJ2-1, with a tentative D call TRBD2 (6 bases). Germline V gene lookup returns CDR1 SGHRS and CDR2 YFSETQ. The CDR3 spans 16 residues. V was shortened by 3 bases and J by 3 bases, with 16 bases between the two germline ends. The CDR3 region is CASSWGEDQGYNEQFF. The CDR3 region has the DNA TGCGCCAGCAGCTGGGGGGAAGACCAGGGCTACAATGAGCAGTTCTTC.

The table lists this clone with a few counts. The genes are TRBV29-1 and TRBJ2-6; D unclear. In germline, CDR1 is SQVTM, CDR2 ANQGSEA. Trimming removed 7 bases from V and 0 bases from J, with 10 bases in between. CDR3 length: 14 amino acids. CDR3 DNA sequence: TGCAGCGCAGTACCAGGCTCTGGGGCCAACGTCCTGACTTTC. Translated, it gives CSAVPGSGANVLTF. Using reference TRBV29-1 and TRBJ2-6 for the parts outside the CDR3, the full variable domain is SAVISQKPSRDICQRGTSLTIQCQVDSQVTMMFWYRQQPGQSLTLIATANQGSEATYESGFVIDKFPISRPNLTFSTLTVSNMSPEDSSIYLCSAVPGSGANVLTFGAGSRLTVL.